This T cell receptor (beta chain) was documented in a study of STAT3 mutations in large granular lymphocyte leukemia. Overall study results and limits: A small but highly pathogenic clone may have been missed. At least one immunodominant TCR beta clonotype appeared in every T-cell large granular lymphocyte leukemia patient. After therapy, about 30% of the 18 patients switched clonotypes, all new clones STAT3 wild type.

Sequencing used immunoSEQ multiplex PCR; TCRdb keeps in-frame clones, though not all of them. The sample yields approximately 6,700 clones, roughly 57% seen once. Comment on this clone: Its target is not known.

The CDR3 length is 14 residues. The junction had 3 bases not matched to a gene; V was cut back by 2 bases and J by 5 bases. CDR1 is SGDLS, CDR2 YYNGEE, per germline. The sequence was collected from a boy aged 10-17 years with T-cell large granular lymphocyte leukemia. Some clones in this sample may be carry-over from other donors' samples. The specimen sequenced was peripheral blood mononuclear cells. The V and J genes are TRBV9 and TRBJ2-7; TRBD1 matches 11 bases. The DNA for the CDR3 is TGTGCCAGCAGCGTGGGACAGGGGGTGAACGAGCAGTACTTC. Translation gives CASSVGQGVNEQYF.